This T cell receptor beta chain originates from a study of blood T cell repertoires in COVID-19. Assay: immunoSEQ multiplex PCR; the TCRdb copy retains only in-frame clones and omits some. The sample includes under 150,000 clones, around 76% seen only once; the top ten take 10% to 12%. Trimming cost V 5 bases and J 7 bases, with 9 bases left between them. The CDR3 is 12 amino acids. The TCR was taken from a human donor in a cohort sampled during active COVID-19. The sample comprised peripheral blood. The rearrangement links TRBV12-3 or TRBV12-4 to TRBJ1-5, with D unresolved. Written as DNA, the CDR3 is TGTGCCAGCAGTACACTGACACAGCCCCAGCATTTT. Its translation: CASSTLTQPQHF.